Only one count was recorded for the clone carrying this T cell receptor beta chain. The data belong to a study of human T cells and chemical hapten exposure. In the study overall: An area of 2 cm by approximately 2 cm on upper inner arm skin received 2% DPC for sensitization. DPC at 0.01% went onto the upper back in patch tests, read at 6 days.

This CDR3 has 16 amino acids. J was trimmed by 5 bases and V by 1 base; bases with no gene match: 7. The germline V gene has CDR1 SGDLS and CDR2 YYNGEE. Noted time point: patch test 1, 2 weeks after DPC sensitization. As for treatment: therapeutic diphenylcyclopropenone sensitization with weekly scalp DPC. In TCRdb, the RACE reads were re-called with MiXCR into one record per CDR3 protein. The table records about 99,000 distinct CDR3 sequences, roughly an eighth of them present only once. The TCR originated in a woman in her forties with alopecia areata. Some clones in this sample may be carry-over from other donors' samples. The source was whole blood, collected in connection with sensitization to the hapten diphenylcyclopropenone (DPC). V is TRBV9 and J is TRBJ2-1, with 9 bases fitting TRBD1. This CDR3 reads CASSVRGTGLDNEQFF. The DNA of the CDR3 is TGTGCCAGCAGCGTACGCGGGACAGGGCTAGACAATGAGCAGTTCTTC. The entire variable domain, with the rest obtained from reference TRBV9 and TRBJ2-1, is as follows: DSGVTQTPKHLITATGQRVTLRCSPRSGDLSVYWYQQSLDQGLQFLIQYYNGEERAKGNILERFSAQQFPDLHSELNLSSLELGDSALYFCASSVRGTGLDNEQFFGPGTRLTVL.